This is a list of T cell receptor beta chains from one sample in a study of T cell responses to AZD1222 COVID-19 vaccine. The method was immunoSEQ multiplex PCR; TCRdb's version includes in-frame clones alone and lacks a portion of them. Among approximately 130,000 clones, 88% were seen once, and the ten largest hold around 5%. The sequenced sample was peripheral blood, obtained 28 days after the second AZD1222 dose. These receptor sequences come from an adult who received the AZD1222 COVID-19 vaccine. Both conserved end residues are trimmed from each CDR3.

cdr3_aa,v_call,j_call
ASSGTEAF,TRBV6-6,TRBJ1-1
ASSLRTSYNEQF,TRBV5-8,TRBJ2-1
ASSLLPGLADSTDTQY,TRBV5-1,TRBJ2-3
ASSLKPFKF,TRBV7-9,TRBJ2-1
ASRTGTGDTEAF,TRBV6-5,TRBJ1-1
ASSEYRAETQY,TRBV25-1,TRBJ2-5
ASSYTQLGGYT,TRBV6-2/TRBV6-3,TRBJ1-2
ASSPGRFQETQY,TRBV18,TRBJ2-5
ASSTLGYRVEDTEAF,TRBV19,TRBJ1-1
ASSSGPASNEKLF,TRBV27,TRBJ1-4
ASSPLGTADQETQY,TRBV19,TRBJ2-5
ASSKGGWGRDEQF,TRBV6-2/TRBV6-3,TRBJ2-1
ASSHGQGAGELF,TRBV5-5,TRBJ2-2
ASSRTGDEKLF,TRBV5-1,TRBJ1-4